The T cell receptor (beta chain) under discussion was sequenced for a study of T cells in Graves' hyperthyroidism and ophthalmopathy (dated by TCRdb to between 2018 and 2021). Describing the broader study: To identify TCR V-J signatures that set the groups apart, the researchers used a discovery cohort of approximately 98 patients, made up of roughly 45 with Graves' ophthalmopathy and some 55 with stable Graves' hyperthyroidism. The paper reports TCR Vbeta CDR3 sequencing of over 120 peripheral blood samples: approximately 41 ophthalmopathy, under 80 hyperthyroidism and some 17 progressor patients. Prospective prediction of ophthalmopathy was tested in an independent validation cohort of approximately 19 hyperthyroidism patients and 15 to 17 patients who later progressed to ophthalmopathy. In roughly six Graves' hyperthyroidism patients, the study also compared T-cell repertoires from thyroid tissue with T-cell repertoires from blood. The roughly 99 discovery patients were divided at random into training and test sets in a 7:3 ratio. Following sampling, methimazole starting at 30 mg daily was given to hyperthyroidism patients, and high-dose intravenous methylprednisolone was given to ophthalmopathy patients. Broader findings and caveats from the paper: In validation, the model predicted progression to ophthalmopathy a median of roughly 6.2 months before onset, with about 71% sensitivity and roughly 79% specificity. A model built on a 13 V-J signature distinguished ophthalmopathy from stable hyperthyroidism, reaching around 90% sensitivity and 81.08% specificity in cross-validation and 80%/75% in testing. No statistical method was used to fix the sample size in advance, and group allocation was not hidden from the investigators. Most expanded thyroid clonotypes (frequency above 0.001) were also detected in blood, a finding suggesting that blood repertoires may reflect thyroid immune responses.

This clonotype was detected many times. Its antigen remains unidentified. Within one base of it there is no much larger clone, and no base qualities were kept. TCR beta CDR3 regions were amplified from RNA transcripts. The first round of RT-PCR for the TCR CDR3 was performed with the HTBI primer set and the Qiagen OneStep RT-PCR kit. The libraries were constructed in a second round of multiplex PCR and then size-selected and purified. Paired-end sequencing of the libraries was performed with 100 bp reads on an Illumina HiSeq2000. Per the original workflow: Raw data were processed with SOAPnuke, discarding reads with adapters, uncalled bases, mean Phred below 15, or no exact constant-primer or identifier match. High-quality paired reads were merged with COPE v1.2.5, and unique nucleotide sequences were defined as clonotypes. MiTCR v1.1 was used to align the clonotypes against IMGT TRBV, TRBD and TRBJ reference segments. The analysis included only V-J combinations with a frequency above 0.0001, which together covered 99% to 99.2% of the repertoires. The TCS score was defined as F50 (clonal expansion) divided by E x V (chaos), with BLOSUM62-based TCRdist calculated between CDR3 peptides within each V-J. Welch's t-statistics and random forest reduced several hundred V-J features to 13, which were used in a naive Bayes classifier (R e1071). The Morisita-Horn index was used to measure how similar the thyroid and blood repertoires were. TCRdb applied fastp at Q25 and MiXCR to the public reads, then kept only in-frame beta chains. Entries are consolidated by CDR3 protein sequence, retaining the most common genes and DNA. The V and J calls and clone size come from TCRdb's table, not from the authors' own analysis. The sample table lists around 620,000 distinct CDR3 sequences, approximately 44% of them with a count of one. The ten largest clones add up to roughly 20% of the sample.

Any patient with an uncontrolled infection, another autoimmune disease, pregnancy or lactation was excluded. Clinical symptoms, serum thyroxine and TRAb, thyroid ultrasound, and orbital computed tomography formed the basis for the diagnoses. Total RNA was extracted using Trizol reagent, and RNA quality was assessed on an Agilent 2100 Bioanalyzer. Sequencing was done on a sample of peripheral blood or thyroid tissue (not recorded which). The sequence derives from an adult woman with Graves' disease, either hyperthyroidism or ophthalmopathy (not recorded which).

The nucleotide sequence reads as follows: TGTGCCAGCAGCCGTGAATCGAACACCGGGGAGCTGTTTTTT. Translated, this is CASSRESNTGELFF. The rearranged segments are TRBV3-1 and TRBJ2-2, with the D gene not confidently named. V is shortened by 4 bases, J by 0 bases, and the region joining them spans 6 bases. The germline V gene encodes CDR1 LGHDT and CDR2 YNNKEL (reference sequence). Including the terminal cysteine and phenylalanine, the CDR3 comprises 14 residues. The only DNA kept is the CDR3, 42 bases in frame from the first base.